This T cell receptor beta chain emerged from a study of response to subunit inactivated influenza vaccine. Overall study findings and caveats: That few new T cells are recruited by each seasonal influenza vaccination was the authors' suggestion.

From the RT-PCR reads, TCRdb called clonotypes with MiXCR, one entry per CDR3 protein. In the table there are roughly 460,000 distinct CDR3 sequences, approximately 11% of which are singletons. The CDR3 length is 16 residues. Per the germline V gene, CDR1 is SGHRS and CDR2 is YFSETQ. With V trimmed by 2 bases and J by 0 bases, 3 bases remained unmatched. To note about this clonotype: What it binds is not known.

This specimen was PBMCs from blood, taken roughly 46 days after vaccination. The clonotype originates from a man between 50 and 59 years old who received an inactivated influenza vaccine. The chain carries TRBV5-1 and TRBJ2-1, with 9 bases matching TRBD2. The CDR3 loop is CASSFLLAGSYNEQFF. In DNA form, the CDR3 reads TGCGCCAGCAGCTTCTTACTAGCGGGCTCCTACAATGAGCAGTTCTTC.